Each of the 5 T cell receptor beta chains below was sequenced from the same sample in a study of blood T cell repertoires in COVID-19. TCRdb keeps only in-frame clones here, not all; method: immunoSEQ multiplex PCR. Of some 140,000 clones listed, about 86% were seen once; the top ten hold roughly 2.2%. The sequencing sample was made of PBMCs or T cells enriched from blood (not recorded which). The receptors come from a man aged 35 to 55 with acute COVID-19.

A remark on this clone: Other DNA sequences in the same sample also yield this CDR3. This chain links TRBV7-9 with TRBJ1-1; unclear D gene. Deletions cut 5 bases from V and 1 base from J, with 8 bases between. The CDR3 has 13 residues. Germline values: CDR1 SEHNR, CDR2 FQNEAQ (reference sequence). The CDR3 DNA sequence: TGTGCCAGCAGCCTCGCGGAGAACACTGAAGCTTTCTTT. Protein sequence: CASSLAENTEAFF.

The chain is built from TRBV6-5 and TRBJ2-1; D is uncertain. Trimming stripped 7 bases from V and 0 bases from J, with 13 bases between. CDR1 is MNHEY and CDR2 is SVGAGI in the germline V gene. The CDR3 runs 15 residues. The chain's CDR3 is CASTAGRSSYNEQFF. As DNA, the CDR3 is TGTGCCAGCACCGCCGGTCGGAGCTCCTACAATGAGCAGTTCTTC.

V is TRBV5-1 and J is TRBJ1-6; 7 nucleotides match TRBD1. This CDR3 is 13 amino acids long. J gave up 10 bases and V 7 bases, and 8 bases lay outside the gene matches. Germline lookup yields CDR1 SGHRS and CDR2 YFSETQ. This CDR3 reads CASQQGFRSPLHF. CDR3 DNA: TGCGCCAGCCAACAGGGGTTCAGGTCACCCCTCCACTTT.

The gene calls are TRBV21-1 and TRBJ2-1; the table's D call of TRBD2 was not tested on the DNA. TRBV21-1 is a documented pseudogene. The CDR3 totals 14 residues. Written as DNA, the CDR3 is TGTGCCAGCAGCAAAGCCGCTCTATACAATGAGCAGTTCTTC. Protein sequence: CASSKAALYNEQFF.

This sequence joins TRBV11-3 and TRBJ2-3, with D perhaps matching TRBD1 (6 bases). The CDR3 is 13 residues long. Looked up from germline, CDR1 is SGHNT and CDR2 is YENEEA. The V end was cut by 5 bases, the J end by 1 base, with 7 bases between. As DNA, the CDR3 is TGTGCCAGCAGCCGACAGGGCACAGATACGCAGTATTTT. Protein: CASSRQGTDTQYF.